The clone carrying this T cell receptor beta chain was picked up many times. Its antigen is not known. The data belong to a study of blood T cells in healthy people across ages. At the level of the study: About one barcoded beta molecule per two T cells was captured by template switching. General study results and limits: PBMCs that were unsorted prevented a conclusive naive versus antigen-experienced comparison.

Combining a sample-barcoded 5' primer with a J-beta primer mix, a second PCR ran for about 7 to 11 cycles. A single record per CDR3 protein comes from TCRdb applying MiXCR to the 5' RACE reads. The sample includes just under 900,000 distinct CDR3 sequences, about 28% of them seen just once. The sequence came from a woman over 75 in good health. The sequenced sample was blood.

The chain's CDR3 is CASLSNTEAFF. The CDR3, as DNA: TGTGCCAGCTTAAGTAACACTGAAGCTTTCTTT. The rearrangement joins TRBV12-3 or TRBV12-4 to TRBJ1-1; D gene uncertain. The CDR3 is 11 residues long. V was trimmed by 8 bases and J by 2 bases, leaving 6 bases between them.